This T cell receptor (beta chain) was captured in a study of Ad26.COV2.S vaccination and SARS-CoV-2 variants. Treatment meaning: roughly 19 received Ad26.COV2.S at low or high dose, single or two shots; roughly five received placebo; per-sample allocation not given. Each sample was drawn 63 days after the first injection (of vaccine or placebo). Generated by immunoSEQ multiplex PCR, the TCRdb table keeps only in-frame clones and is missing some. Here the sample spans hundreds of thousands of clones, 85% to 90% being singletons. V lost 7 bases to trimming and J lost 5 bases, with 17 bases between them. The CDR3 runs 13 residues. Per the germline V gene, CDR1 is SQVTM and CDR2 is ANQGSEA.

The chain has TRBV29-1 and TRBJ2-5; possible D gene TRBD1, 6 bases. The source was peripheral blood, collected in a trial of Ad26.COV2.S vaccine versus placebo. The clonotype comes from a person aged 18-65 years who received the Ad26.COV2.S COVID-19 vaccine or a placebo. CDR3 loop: CSARGMGQETQYF. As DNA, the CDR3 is TGCAGCGCTAGGGGGATGGGTCAGGAGACCCAGTACTTC.